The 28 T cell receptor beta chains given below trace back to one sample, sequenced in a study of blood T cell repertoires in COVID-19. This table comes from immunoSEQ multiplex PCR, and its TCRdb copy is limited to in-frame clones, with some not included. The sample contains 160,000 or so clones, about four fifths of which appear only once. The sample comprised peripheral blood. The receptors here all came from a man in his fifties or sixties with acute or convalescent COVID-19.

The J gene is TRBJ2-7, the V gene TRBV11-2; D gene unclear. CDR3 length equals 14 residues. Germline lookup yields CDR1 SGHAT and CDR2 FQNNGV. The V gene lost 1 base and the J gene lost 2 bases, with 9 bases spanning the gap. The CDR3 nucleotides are TGTGCCAGCAGCTTAGTGGTTACTACCTACGAGCAGTACTTC. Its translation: CASSLVVTTYEQYF.

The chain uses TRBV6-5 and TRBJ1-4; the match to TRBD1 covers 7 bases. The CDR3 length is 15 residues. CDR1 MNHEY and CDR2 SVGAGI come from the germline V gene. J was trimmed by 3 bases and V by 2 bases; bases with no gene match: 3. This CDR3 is CASSYAGQSNEKLFF. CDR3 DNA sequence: TGTGCCAGCAGTTACGCGGGACAGTCTAATGAAAAACTGTTTTTT.

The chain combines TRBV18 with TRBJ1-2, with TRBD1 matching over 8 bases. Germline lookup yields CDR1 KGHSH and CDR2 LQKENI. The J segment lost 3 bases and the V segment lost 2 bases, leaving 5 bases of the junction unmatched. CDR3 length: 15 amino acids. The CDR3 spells CASSPGTGGDYGYTF. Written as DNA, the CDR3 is TGTGCCAGCTCACCAGGTACAGGGGGTGACTATGGCTACACCTTC.

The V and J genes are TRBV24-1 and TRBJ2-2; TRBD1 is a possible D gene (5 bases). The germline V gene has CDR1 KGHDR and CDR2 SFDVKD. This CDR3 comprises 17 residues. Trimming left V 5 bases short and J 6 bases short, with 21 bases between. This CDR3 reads CATSASPYAGSAGELFF. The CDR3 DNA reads TGTGCCACCAGTGCTTCCCCCTACGCAGGGTCCGCCGGGGAGCTGTTTTTT.

The DNA of the CDR3 is TGTGCCAGCAGCGCGAGCGGACTGCTGGCCGAGCAGTACTTC. Its protein product is CASSASGLLAEQYF. The chain recombines TRBV11-2 with TRBJ2-7; the D gene is possibly TRBD2 (5 bases). CDR3 length: 14 residues. The germline V gene encodes CDR1 SGHAT and CDR2 FQNNGV. V was clipped by 5 bases and J by 6 bases, with 17 bases between them.

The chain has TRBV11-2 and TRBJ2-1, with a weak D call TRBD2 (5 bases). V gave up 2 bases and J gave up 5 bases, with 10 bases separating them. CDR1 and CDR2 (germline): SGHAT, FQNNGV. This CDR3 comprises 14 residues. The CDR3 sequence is CASSLSDGNNEQFF. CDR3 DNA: TGTGCCAGCAGCTTATCAGACGGGAACAATGAGCAGTTCTTC. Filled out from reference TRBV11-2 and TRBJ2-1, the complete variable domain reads EAGVAQSPRYKIIEKRQSVAFWCNPISGHATLYWYQQILGQGPKLLIQFQNNGVVDDSQLPKDRFSAERLKGVDSTLKIQPAKLEDSAVYLCASSLSDGNNEQFFGPGTRLTVL.

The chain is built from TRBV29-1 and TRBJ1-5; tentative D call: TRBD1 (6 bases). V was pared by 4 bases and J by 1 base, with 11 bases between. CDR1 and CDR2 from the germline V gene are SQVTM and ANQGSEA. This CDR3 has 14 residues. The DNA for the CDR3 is TGCAGCGTTGTGGCAGGGGACAGCAATCAGCCCCAGCATTTT. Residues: CSVVAGDSNQPQHF.

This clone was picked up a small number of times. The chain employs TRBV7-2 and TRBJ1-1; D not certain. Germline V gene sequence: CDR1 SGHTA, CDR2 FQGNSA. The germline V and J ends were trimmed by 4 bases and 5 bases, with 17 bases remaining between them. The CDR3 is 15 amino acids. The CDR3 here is CASSSILPPGTEAFF. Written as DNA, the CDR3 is TGTGCCAGCAGCTCCATACTCCCCCCGGGGACTGAAGCTTTCTTT.

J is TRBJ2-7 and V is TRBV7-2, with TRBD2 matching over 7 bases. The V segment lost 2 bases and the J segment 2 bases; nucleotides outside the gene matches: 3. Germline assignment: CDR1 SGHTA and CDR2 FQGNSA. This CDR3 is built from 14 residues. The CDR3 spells CASSLKGTTYEQYF. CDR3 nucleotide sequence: TGTGCCAGCAGCTTAAAAGGGACTACCTACGAGCAGTACTTC.

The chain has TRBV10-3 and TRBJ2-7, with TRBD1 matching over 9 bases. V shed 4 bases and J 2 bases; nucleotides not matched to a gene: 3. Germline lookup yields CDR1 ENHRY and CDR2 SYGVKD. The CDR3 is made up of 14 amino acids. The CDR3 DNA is TGTGCCATCAGTGCTCGACAGGGGGCCTACGAGCAGTACTTC. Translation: CAISARQGAYEQYF.

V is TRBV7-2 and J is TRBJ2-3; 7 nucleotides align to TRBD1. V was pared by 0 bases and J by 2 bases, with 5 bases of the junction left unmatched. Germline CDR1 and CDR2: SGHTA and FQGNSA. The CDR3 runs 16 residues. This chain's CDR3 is CASSLALQGYTDTQYF. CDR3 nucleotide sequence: TGTGCCAGCAGCTTAGCGCTACAGGGGTACACAGATACGCAGTATTTT.

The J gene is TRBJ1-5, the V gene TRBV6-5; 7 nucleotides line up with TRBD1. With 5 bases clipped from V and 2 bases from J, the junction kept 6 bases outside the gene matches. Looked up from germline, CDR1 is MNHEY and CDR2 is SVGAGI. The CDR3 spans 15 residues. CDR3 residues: CASSRTGEGNQPQHF. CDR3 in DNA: TGTGCCAGCAGTAGAACAGGGGAAGGCAATCAGCCCCAGCATTTT.

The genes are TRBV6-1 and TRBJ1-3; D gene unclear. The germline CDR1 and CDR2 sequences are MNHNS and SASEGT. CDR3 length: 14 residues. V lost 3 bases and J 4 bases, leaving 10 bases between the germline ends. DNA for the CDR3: TGTGCCAGCAGTGAGGCGGGGTCCGGAAACACCATATATTTT. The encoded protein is CASSEAGSGNTIYF.

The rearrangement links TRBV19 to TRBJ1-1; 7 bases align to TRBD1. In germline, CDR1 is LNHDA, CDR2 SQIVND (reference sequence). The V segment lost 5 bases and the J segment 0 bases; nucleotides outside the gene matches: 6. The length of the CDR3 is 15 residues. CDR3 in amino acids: CASSGGQTVNTEAFF. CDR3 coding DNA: TGTGCCAGTAGTGGGGGACAGACGGTGAACACTGAAGCTTTCTTT.

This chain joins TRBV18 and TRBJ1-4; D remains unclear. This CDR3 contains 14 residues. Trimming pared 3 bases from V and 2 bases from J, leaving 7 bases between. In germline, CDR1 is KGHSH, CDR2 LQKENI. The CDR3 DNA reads TGTGCCAGCTCACCGGGCCGTACTAATGAAAAACTGTTTTTT. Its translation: CASSPGRTNEKLFF.

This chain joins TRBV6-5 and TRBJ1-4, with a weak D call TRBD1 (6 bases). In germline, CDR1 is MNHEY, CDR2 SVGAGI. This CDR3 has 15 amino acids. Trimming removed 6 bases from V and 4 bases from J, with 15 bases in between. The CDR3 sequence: CASRPRGAGNEKLFF. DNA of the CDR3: TGTGCCAGCAGGCCTCGGGGGGCGGGTAATGAAAAACTGTTTTTT.

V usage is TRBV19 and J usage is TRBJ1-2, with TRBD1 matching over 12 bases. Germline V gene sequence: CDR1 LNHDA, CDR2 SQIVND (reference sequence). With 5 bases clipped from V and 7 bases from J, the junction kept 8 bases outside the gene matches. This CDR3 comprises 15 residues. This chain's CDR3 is CASSPPPGQGAGYTF. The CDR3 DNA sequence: TGTGCCAGTAGTCCGCCCCCGGGACAGGGGGCTGGCTACACCTTC.

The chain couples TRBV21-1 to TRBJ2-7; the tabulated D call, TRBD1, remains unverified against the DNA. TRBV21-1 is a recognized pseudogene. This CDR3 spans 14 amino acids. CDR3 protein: CASSKGGTHYEQYF. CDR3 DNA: TGTGCCAGCAGCAAAGGGGGGACACACTACGAGCAGTACTTC.

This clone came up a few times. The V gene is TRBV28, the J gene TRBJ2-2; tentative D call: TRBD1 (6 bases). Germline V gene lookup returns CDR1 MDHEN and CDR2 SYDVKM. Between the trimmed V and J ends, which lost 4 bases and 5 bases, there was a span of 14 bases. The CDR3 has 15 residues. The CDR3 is CASSSPAGVTGELFF. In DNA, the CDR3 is TGTGCCAGCAGTTCCCCGGCAGGGGTGACCGGGGAGCTGTTTTTT.

The CDR3 DNA follows: TGCGCCAGCAGCCAAGATGCACCGCAAAGGGGGCAGTATTTT. This gives the protein CASSQDAPQRGQYF. The chain couples TRBV4-1 to TRBJ2-3; TRBD1 is a possible D gene (5 bases). V lost 0 bases and J 11 bases, leaving 15 bases between the germline ends. CDR1 is MGHRA, CDR2 YSYEKL, per germline. This CDR3 has 14 residues.

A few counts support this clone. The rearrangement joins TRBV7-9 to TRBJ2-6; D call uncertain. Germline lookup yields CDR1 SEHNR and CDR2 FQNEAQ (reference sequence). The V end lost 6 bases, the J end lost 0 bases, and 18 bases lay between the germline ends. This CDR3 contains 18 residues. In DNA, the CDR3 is TGTGCCAGCAGACCCGCGGAGCGCCCGTTCTCTGGGGCCAACGTCCTGACTTTC. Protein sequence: CASRPAERPFSGANVLTF.

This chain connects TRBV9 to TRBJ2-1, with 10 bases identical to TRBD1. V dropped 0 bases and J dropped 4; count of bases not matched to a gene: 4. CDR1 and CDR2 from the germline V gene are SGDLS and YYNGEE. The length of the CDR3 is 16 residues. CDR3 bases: TGTGCCAGCAGCGTAGGGGGACAGGGGACATACAATGAGCAGTTCTTC. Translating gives CASSVGGQGTYNEQFF.

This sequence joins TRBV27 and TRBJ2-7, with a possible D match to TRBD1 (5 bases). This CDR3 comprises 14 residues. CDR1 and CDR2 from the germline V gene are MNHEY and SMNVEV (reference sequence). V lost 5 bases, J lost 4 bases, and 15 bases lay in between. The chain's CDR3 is CASSRGRGSYEQYF. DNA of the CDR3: TGTGCCAGCAGTCGTGGAAGGGGTTCGTACGAGCAGTACTTC.

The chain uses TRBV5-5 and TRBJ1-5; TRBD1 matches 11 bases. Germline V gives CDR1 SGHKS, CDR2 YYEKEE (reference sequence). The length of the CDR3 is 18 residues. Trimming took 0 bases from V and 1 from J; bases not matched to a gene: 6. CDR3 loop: CASSLAPGTGGSNQPQHF. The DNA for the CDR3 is TGTGCCAGCAGCTTGGCCCCCGGGACAGGGGGGAGCAATCAGCCCCAGCATTTT.

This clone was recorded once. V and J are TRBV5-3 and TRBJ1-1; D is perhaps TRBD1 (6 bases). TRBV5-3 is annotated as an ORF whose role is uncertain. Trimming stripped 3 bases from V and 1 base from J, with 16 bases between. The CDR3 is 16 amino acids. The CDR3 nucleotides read TGTGCCAGAAGCTATCCCGGCGGACAGAAGAACACTGAAGCTTTCTTT. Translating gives CARSYPGGQKNTEAFF.

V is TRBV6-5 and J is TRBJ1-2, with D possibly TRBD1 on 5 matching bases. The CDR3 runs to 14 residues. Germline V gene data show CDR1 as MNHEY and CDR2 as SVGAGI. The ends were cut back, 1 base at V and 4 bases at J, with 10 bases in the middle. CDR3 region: CASSYLQAGYGYTF. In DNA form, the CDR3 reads TGTGCCAGCAGTTACTTACAGGCTGGCTATGGCTACACCTTC.

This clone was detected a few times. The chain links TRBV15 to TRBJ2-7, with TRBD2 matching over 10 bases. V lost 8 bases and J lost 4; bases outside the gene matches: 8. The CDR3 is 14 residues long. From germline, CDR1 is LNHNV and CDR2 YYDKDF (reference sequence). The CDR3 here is CATRPSGGTYEQYF. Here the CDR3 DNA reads TGTGCCACCCGACCTAGCGGGGGAACATACGAGCAGTACTTC.

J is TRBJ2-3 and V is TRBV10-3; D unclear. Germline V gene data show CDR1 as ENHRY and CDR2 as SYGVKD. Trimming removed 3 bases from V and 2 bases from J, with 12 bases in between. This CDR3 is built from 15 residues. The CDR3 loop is CAISDGNLATDTQYF. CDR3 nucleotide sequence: TGTGCCATCAGTGACGGCAACTTAGCCACAGATACGCAGTATTTT.